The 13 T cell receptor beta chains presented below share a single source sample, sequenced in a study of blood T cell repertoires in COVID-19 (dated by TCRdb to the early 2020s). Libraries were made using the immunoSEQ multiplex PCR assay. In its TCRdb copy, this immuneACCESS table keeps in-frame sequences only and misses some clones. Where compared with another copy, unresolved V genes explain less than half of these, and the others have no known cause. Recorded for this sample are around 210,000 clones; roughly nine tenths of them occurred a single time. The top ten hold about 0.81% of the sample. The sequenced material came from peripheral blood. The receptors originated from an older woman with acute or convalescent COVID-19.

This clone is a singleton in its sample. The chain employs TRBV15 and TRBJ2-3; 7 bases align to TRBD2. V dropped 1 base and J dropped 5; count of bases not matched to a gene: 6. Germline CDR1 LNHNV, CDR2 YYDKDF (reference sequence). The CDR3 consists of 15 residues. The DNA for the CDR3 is TGTGCCACCAGCAGAGCGGGAGGATTGGGAGATACGCAGTATTTT. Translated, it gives CATSRAGGLGDTQYF.

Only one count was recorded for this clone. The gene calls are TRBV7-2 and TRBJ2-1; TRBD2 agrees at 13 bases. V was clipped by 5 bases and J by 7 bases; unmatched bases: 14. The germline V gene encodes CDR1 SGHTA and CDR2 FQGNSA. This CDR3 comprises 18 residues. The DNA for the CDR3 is TGTGCCAGCAGCCTGGGACTAGCGGGAAGGTTTTCGGTTAATGAGCAGTTCTTC. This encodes CASSLGLAGRFSVNEQFF.

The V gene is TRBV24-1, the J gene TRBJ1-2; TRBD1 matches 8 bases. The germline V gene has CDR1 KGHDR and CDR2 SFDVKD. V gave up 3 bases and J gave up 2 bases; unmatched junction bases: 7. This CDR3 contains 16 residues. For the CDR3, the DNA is TGTGCCACCAGTGATCACGGACAGGGAAGGAACTATGGCTACACCTTC. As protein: CATSDHGQGRNYGYTF.

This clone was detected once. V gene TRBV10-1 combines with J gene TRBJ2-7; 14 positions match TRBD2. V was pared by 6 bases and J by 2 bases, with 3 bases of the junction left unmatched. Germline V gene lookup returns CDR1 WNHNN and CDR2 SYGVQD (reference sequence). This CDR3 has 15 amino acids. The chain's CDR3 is CASSGTSGGTYEQYF. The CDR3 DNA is TGCGCCAGCAGCGGGACTAGCGGGGGAACCTACGAGCAGTACTTC.

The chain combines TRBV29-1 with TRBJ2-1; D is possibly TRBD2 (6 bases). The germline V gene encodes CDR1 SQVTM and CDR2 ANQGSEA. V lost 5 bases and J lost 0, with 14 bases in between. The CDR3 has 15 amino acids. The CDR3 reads CSVKGGLSSYNEQFF. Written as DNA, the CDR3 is TGCAGCGTTAAGGGCGGACTAAGCTCCTACAATGAGCAGTTCTTC.

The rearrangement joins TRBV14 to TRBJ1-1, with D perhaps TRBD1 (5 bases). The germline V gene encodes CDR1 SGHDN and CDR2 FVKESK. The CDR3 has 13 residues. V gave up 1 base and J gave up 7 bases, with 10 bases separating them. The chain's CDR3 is CASSQVFQGEAFF. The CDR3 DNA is TGTGCCAGCAGCCAAGTATTCCAGGGTGAAGCTTTCTTT.

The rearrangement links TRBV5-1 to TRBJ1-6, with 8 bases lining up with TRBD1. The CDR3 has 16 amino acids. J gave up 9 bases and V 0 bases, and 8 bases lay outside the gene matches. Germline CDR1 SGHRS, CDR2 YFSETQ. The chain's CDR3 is CASSLARTGFGSPLHF. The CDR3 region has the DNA TGCGCCAGCAGCTTGGCCAGGACAGGGTTCGGTTCACCCCTCCACTTT.

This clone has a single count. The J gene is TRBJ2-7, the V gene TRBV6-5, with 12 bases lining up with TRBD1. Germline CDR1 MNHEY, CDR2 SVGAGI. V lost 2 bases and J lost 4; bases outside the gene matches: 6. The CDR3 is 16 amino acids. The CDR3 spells CASSYPGTGGRYEQYF. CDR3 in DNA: TGTGCCAGCAGTTACCCCGGGACAGGGGGCCGGTACGAGCAGTACTTC.

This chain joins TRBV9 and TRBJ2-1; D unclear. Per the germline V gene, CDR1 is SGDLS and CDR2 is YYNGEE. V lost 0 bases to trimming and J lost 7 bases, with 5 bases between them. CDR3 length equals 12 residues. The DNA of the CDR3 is TGTGCCAGCAGCGTAGGACTTAATGAGCAGTTCTTC. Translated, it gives CASSVGLNEQFF.

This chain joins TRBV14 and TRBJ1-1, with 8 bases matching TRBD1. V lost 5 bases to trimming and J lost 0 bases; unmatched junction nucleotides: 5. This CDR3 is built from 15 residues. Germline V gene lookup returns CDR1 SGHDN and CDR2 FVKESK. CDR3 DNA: TGTGCCAGCAGCTCGAGGACAGGGATGAACACTGAAGCTTTCTTT. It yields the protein CASSSRTGMNTEAFF.

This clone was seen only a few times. CDR3 nucleotides: TGCAGCGTGGCCCGGGACAGGGGTTCAGATACGCAGTATTTT. Translation gives CSVARDRGSDTQYF. J is TRBJ2-3 and V is TRBV29-1; 10 nucleotides align to TRBD1. Looked up from germline, CDR1 is SQVTM and CDR2 is ANQGSEA. With 6 bases clipped from V and 4 bases from J, the junction kept 7 bases outside the gene matches. This CDR3 spans 14 amino acids.

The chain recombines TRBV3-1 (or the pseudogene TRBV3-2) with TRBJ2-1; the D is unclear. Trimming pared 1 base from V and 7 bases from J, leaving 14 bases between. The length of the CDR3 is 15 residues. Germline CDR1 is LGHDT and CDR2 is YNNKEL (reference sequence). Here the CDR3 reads CASSQVLSPGNEQFF. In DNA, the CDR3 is TGTGCCAGCAGCCAAGTTCTTAGCCCCGGGAATGAGCAGTTCTTC.

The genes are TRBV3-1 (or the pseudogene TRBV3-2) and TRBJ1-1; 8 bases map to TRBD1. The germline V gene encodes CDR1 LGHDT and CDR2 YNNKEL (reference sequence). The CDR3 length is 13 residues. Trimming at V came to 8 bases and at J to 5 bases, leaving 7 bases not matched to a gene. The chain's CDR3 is CASRGQGRTEAFF. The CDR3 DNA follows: TGTGCCAGCCGTGGACAGGGTAGGACTGAAGCTTTCTTT.